Many counts were recorded for the clone carrying this T cell receptor beta chain. TCRdb reprocessed the PCR reads with MiXCR, giving one entry per CDR3 protein. The sample includes about 300,000 distinct CDR3 sequences, over 20% of them seen just once. Germline-derived CDR1 and CDR2 are LNHDA and SQIVND (reference sequence). The CDR3 spans 13 residues. V was cut by 3 bases and J by 2 bases, with 7 bases left in between. The sample is drawn from a study of molecular identifiers for immune sequencing clone quantification. This sequence originates from a human donor in good health. Some libraries in this study had Jurkat cell RNA spiked in. This chain connects TRBV19 to TRBJ1-2, with unresolved D. The sequenced sample was naive CD8+ T cells from blood, with Jurkat cell RNA spiked in. Sample subset: FACS-sorted CD8+CD4-CCR7+CD45RA+ naive T cells. CDR3 DNA sequence: TGTGCCAGTAGTATGTATGGGAACTATGGCTACACCTTC. Its protein product is CASSMYGNYGYTF.